Listed below are T cell receptor delta chains from one sample, sequenced in a study of gamma-delta T cells after stem cell transplantation. TCRdb applied CATT to the RT-PCR reads for clone calling. The data contain 10,000 to 12,000 delta-chain clones, 38% of them singletons. Sequenced material: gamma-delta T cells. The source is a human donor. It is not recorded whose cells these are; they may come from a transplant donor. Each CDR3 is given with its conserved first and last residue. The order of the fields is CDR3 DNA, CDR3 protein, CDR3 length, clone size, V gene, D gene, J gene. The D gene is left open where the match is weak. Size is omitted from some rows. Given values are once, few, many or a class for expanded clones.

CDR3 DNA: TGTGCTCTTGGGGTCTACCCAACTGGGGGCCCAGGGGCAGCACAACTCTTCTTT
CDR3 protein: CALGVYPTGGPGAAQLFF
CDR3 length: 18
clone size: few
V gene: TRDV1
D gene: TRDD3
J gene: TRDJ2

CDR3 DNA: TGTGCCTGTGACACAAGGAGTACTGGGGGAGCCTCCTGGGACACCCGACAGATGTTTTTC
CDR3 protein: CACDTRSTGGASWDTRQMFF
CDR3 length: 20
clone size: medium-sized
V gene: TRDV2
D gene: TRDD3
J gene: TRDJ3

CDR3 DNA: TGTGCCTGTGACACCGTCAACTGGGGGATAAGCTCCTGGGACACCCGACAGATGTTTTTC
CDR3 protein: CACDTVNWGISSWDTRQMFF
CDR3 length: 20
clone size: few
V gene: TRDV2
D gene: TRDD3
J gene: TRDJ3

CDR3 DNA: TGTGCTCTTGGGGCCCAAAGGCCCTTATATTATACCGGGATCGATTTACACACCGATAAACTCATCTTT
CDR3 protein: CALGAQRPLYYTGIDLHTDKLIF
CDR3 length: 23
clone size: few
V gene: TRDV1
D gene: .
J gene: TRDJ1

CDR3 DNA: TGTGCAGCAAGCGAAGCCTACCGGGGTTGGGGGATACGCGATAAACTCATCTTT
CDR3 protein: CAASEAYRGWGIRDKLIF
CDR3 length: 18
clone size: medium-sized
V gene: TRAV29/DV5
D gene: TRDD3
J gene: TRDJ1

CDR3 DNA: TGTGCTCTTGGGGGCGAAGGGCTGGGGGATCTGAGGAACACCGATAAACTCATCTTT
CDR3 protein: CALGGEGLGDLRNTDKLIF
CDR3 length: 19
clone size: .
V gene: TRDV1
D gene: TRDD3
J gene: TRDJ1

CDR3 DNA: TGTGCTCTTGGGGAATGTCGCACCCTTGGTGATCTTGGTGGACCCGCACAACTCTTCTTT
CDR3 protein: CALGECRTLGDLGGPAQLFF
CDR3 length: 20
clone size: .
V gene: TRDV1
D gene: .
J gene: TRDJ2

CDR3 DNA: TGTGCCTTTACCCCTATGCCTGTCGGGGATAAGGCTGCCGATAAACTCATCTTT
CDR3 protein: CAFTPMPVGDKAADKLIF
CDR3 length: 18
clone size: .
V gene: TRDV3
D gene: TRDD3
J gene: TRDJ1

CDR3 DNA: TGTGCTCTTGGGGACCGCCAGCACGTTCCCCGGAGGGGAAACTGGGGGATACGCGTATCCCTTGGGTCCGATAAACTCATCTTT
CDR3 protein: CALGDRQHVPRRGNWGIRVSLGSDKLIF
CDR3 length: 28
clone size: .
V gene: TRDV1
D gene: TRDD3
J gene: TRDJ1

CDR3 DNA: TGTGCAGCAATCAAATATCCTTCCTACCCCTTAGGGTACTGGGGGATACCGAGCTCCTGGGACACCCGACAGATGTTTTTC
CDR3 protein: CAAIKYPSYPLGYWGIPSSWDTRQMFF
CDR3 length: 27
clone size: medium-sized
V gene: TRAV29/DV5
D gene: TRDD3
J gene: TRDJ3

CDR3 DNA: TGTGCCTGTGACACAGACTACTGGGGGACTAGGTGGGGCGATAAACTCATCTTT
CDR3 protein: CACDTDYWGTRWGDKLIF
CDR3 length: 18
clone size: few
V gene: TRDV2
D gene: TRDD3
J gene: TRDJ1

CDR3 DNA: TGTGCTCTTGGGGAATGGGAGGTAGGCCTTCCTACATCTTTGACAGCACAACTCTTCTTT
CDR3 protein: CALGEWEVGLPTSLTAQLFF
CDR3 length: 20
clone size: few
V gene: TRDV1
D gene: TRDD2
J gene: TRDJ2

CDR3 DNA: TGTGCCTCTTCCAAGTACTGGGCGGCCGATAAACTCATCTTT
CDR3 protein: CASSKYWAADKLIF
CDR3 length: 14
clone size: few
V gene: TRDV3
D gene: .
J gene: TRDJ1

CDR3 DNA: TGTGCTCTTGGGGAACCACCCGCGGCGTTCGATAAACTCATCTTT
CDR3 protein: CALGEPPAAFDKLIF
CDR3 length: 15
clone size: .
V gene: TRDV1
D gene: .
J gene: TRDJ1

CDR3 DNA: TGTGCTCTTGGGGATGGGGGGGCGTTCCGCGGTGATACCGATAAACTCATCTTT
CDR3 protein: CALGDGGAFRGDTDKLIF
CDR3 length: 18
clone size: .
V gene: TRDV1
D gene: .
J gene: TRDJ1

CDR3 DNA: TGTGCTCTTGGGGAACCGGGTGCCCCGACTTCTGGGGGATACCCGAATAAACTCATCTTT
CDR3 protein: CALGEPGAPTSGGYPNKLIF
CDR3 length: 20
clone size: .
V gene: TRDV1
D gene: TRDD3
J gene: TRDJ1

CDR3 DNA: TGTGCCTTTTTCCTTACGGGGGATACCTTGTACACCGATAAACTCATCTTT
CDR3 protein: CAFFLTGDTLYTDKLIF
CDR3 length: 17
clone size: few
V gene: TRDV3
D gene: TRDD3
J gene: TRDJ1

CDR3 DNA: TGTGCCTTCTGGGGGATAAAATCCTATAAACTCATCTTT
CDR3 protein: CAFWGIKSYKLIF
CDR3 length: 13
clone size: few
V gene: TRDV3
D gene: TRDD3
J gene: TRDJ1

CDR3 DNA: TGTGCTCTTGGGGCTCCTACCTCGTGCTGGGGGGAGGAACCTAAACTCATCTTT
CDR3 protein: CALGAPTSCWGEEPKLIF
CDR3 length: 18
clone size: .
V gene: TRDV1
D gene: .
J gene: TRDJ1

CDR3 DNA: TGTGCTCTTGGTCTTCCTACTTCAACGGGGGGATACCCCTCTGACACCGATAAACTCATCTTT
CDR3 protein: CALGLPTSTGGYPSDTDKLIF
CDR3 length: 21
clone size: few
V gene: TRDV1
D gene: .
J gene: TRDJ1

CDR3 DNA: TGTGCTCTTGGGGAACTCGGCCTAAAGGGCGCCCTTAGCTGGGGGATACTCACCGATAAACTCATCTTT
CDR3 protein: CALGELGLKGALSWGILTDKLIF
CDR3 length: 23
clone size: few
V gene: TRDV1
D gene: TRDD3
J gene: TRDJ1

CDR3 DNA: TGTGCTCTTGGGGCCGGAGGACTAAGTAGTGGGATACACACCGATAAACTCATCTTT
CDR3 protein: CALGAGGLSSGIHTDKLIF
CDR3 length: 19
clone size: .
V gene: TRDV1
D gene: TRDD3
J gene: TRDJ1

CDR3 DNA: TGTGCTCTTGGGCCTAATGGGTTCGGGGTCCGCTGGTTGAAACTCATCTTT
CDR3 protein: CALGPNGFGVRWLKLIF
CDR3 length: 17
clone size: few
V gene: TRDV1
D gene: .
J gene: TRDJ1

CDR3 DNA: TGTGCCTGCGACACGCGTACTGGGGGACCTCACACCGATAAACTCATCTTT
CDR3 protein: CACDTRTGGPHTDKLIF
CDR3 length: 17
clone size: .
V gene: TRDV2
D gene: TRDD3
J gene: TRDJ1

CDR3 DNA: TGTGCTCTTGGGGAACTTCCTAGATGGAATGGGGAACCCTGGTACACCGATAAACTCATCTTT
CDR3 protein: CALGELPRWNGEPWYTDKLIF
CDR3 length: 21
clone size: .
V gene: TRDV1
D gene: .
J gene: TRDJ1

CDR3 DNA: TGTGCTATTACTCTACTGGGGGATAACTCGTTGACATCACAACTCTTCTTT
CDR3 protein: CAITLLGDNSLTSQLFF
CDR3 length: 17
clone size: .
V gene: TRDV1
D gene: TRDD3
J gene: TRDJ2

CDR3 DNA: TGTGCCTGTGACACCGTCGGGGGATACTGGGGCGATAAACTCATCTTT
CDR3 protein: CACDTVGGYWGDKLIF
CDR3 length: 16
clone size: .
V gene: TRDV2
D gene: TRDD3
J gene: TRDJ1

CDR3 DNA: TGTGCAGCAAGCCTACGGCCGGGGTACTGCGCAAAACTCATCTTT
CDR3 protein: CAASLRPGYCAKLIF
CDR3 length: 15
clone size: .
V gene: TRAV29/DV5
D gene: .
J gene: TRDJ1

CDR3 DNA: TGTGCAGCAAGCGCTGAGACAGGGGACACCGATAAACTCATCTTT
CDR3 protein: CAASAETGDTDKLIF
CDR3 length: 15
clone size: .
V gene: TRAV29/DV5
D gene: .
J gene: TRDJ1

CDR3 DNA: TGTGCCTTTTCGGTGGCTGGGGGATACATTGGTAAACTCATCTTT
CDR3 protein: CAFSVAGGYIGKLIF
CDR3 length: 15
clone size: few
V gene: TRDV3
D gene: TRDD3
J gene: TRDJ1

CDR3 DNA: TGTGCCTGTGACAGGGGGATTTGGGATAAACTCATCTTT
CDR3 protein: CACDRGIWDKLIF
CDR3 length: 13
clone size: few
V gene: TRDV2
D gene: TRDD3
J gene: TRDJ1

CDR3 DNA: TGTGCTCTTGGGGGCCCGACTGGGGGATACGTTGGCACCGATAAACTCATCTTT
CDR3 protein: CALGGPTGGYVGTDKLIF
CDR3 length: 18
clone size: .
V gene: TRDV1
D gene: TRDD3
J gene: TRDJ1

CDR3 DNA: TGTGCTCTTGGGGAACCCTTAAGGGTGACTAGTGAGTGGGGGATACCAGTGACCGATAAACTCATCTTT
CDR3 protein: CALGEPLRVTSEWGIPVTDKLIF
CDR3 length: 23
clone size: .
V gene: TRDV1
D gene: TRDD3
J gene: TRDJ1

CDR3 DNA: TGTGCTCTTGGAGATTCCACTGCAAGGGGGGGCCGATGTTCGTACACCGATAAGCTCATCTTT
CDR3 protein: CALGDSTARGGRCSYTDKLIF
CDR3 length: 21
clone size: .
V gene: TRDV1
D gene: .
J gene: TRDJ1

CDR3 DNA: TGTGCTCTTGGGGACCCGCCTTCCTACGTACTGGGGGGCCTCGATAAACTCATCTTT
CDR3 protein: CALGDPPSYVLGGLDKLIF
CDR3 length: 19
clone size: few
V gene: TRDV1
D gene: .
J gene: TRDJ1

CDR3 DNA: TGTGCTCTTGGGGAACCCCCTGGGCTACTCGAGTACTGGGGGCCTTCCCTGTACACCGATAAACTCATCTTT
CDR3 protein: CALGEPPGLLEYWGPSLYTDKLIF
CDR3 length: 24
clone size: few
V gene: TRDV1
D gene: TRDD3
J gene: TRDJ1

CDR3 DNA: TGTGCTCTTAGGGAACTATATCCTACGTGCAAACTCATCTTT
CDR3 protein: CALRELYPTCKLIF
CDR3 length: 14
clone size: few
V gene: TRDV1
D gene: .
J gene: TRDJ1

CDR3 DNA: TGTGCTCTTGGGAACACCCTTTACTGGGGGAGACCTCCCAGTAACACCGATAAACTCATCTTT
CDR3 protein: CALGNTLYWGRPPSNTDKLIF
CDR3 length: 21
clone size: .
V gene: TRDV1
D gene: TRDD3
J gene: TRDJ1

CDR3 DNA: TGTGCTCTTGGGGGTGGGTCCGCCCTAACTTTACCGACCGGGGACACCGATAAACTCATCTTT
CDR3 protein: CALGGGSALTLPTGDTDKLIF
CDR3 length: 21
clone size: few
V gene: TRDV1
D gene: .
J gene: TRDJ1

CDR3 DNA: TGTGCCTTCCCGGGATCCGGGGGCCCCCACACCGATAAACTCATCTTT
CDR3 protein: CAFPGSGGPHTDKLIF
CDR3 length: 16
clone size: .
V gene: TRDV3
D gene: .
J gene: TRDJ1

CDR3 DNA: TGTGCCTTTAGGCTTCCTAACCGCTTGTACTGGGGGATACGCCGGTACACCGATAAACTCATCTTT
CDR3 protein: CAFRLPNRLYWGIRRYTDKLIF
CDR3 length: 22
clone size: few
V gene: TRDV3
D gene: TRDD3
J gene: TRDJ1

CDR3 DNA: TGTGCTCTTGGGGATCCCCCCTTCCTACTGGGGGACACCGATAAACTCATCTTT
CDR3 protein: CALGDPPFLLGDTDKLIF
CDR3 length: 18
clone size: few
V gene: TRDV1
D gene: .
J gene: TRDJ1

CDR3 DNA: TGTGCTCTTGGGGAGCGCATAGCCCGGAATCTGGGACTCCCTCACTCAACCGGTAAACTCATCTTT
CDR3 protein: CALGERIARNLGLPHSTGKLIF
CDR3 length: 22
clone size: few
V gene: TRDV1
D gene: .
J gene: TRDJ1

CDR3 DNA: TGTGCTCTTGGGGAACAAGGCCTCGAGATTGAAGGCGTCGACGACGCTGCTTCAGCACAACTCTTCTTT
CDR3 protein: CALGEQGLEIEGVDDAASAQLFF
CDR3 length: 23
clone size: few
V gene: TRDV1
D gene: .
J gene: TRDJ2

CDR3 DNA: TGTGCAGCAAGCGGGTTACCAACTGGGGGACACACCGATAAACTCATCTTT
CDR3 protein: CAASGLPTGGHTDKLIF
CDR3 length: 17
clone size: .
V gene: TRAV29/DV5
D gene: TRDD3
J gene: TRDJ1

CDR3 DNA: TGTGCTCTTGGGGAACTAAGGTGGTCCACACATAACCCCTCAACACCCCTGATCTTT
CDR3 protein: CALGELRWSTHNPSTPLIF
CDR3 length: 19
clone size: .
V gene: TRDV1
D gene: .
J gene: TRDJ4

CDR3 DNA: TGTGCTCTTGGGGAACTCAAACGCTTCCGCGGAGCTTTGACAGCACAACTCTTCTTT
CDR3 protein: CALGELKRFRGALTAQLFF
CDR3 length: 19
clone size: .
V gene: TRDV1
D gene: .
J gene: TRDJ2

CDR3 DNA: TGTGCCTGTGACACCGGGGGATATTACGATAAACTCATCTTT
CDR3 protein: CACDTGGYYDKLIF
CDR3 length: 14
clone size: .
V gene: TRDV2
D gene: TRDD3
J gene: TRDJ1

CDR3 DNA: TGTGCCTGTGACGAATGGGGGATCCAAAGCTCCTTGGACACCCGACAGATGTTTTTC
CDR3 protein: CACDEWGIQSSLDTRQMFF
CDR3 length: 19
clone size: once
V gene: TRDV2
D gene: TRDD3
J gene: TRDJ3

CDR3 DNA: TGTGCTCTTGGGGAACAGGACTGGGGGATACGTCCGTACACCGATAAACTCATCTTT
CDR3 protein: CALGEQDWGIRPYTDKLIF
CDR3 length: 19
clone size: few
V gene: TRDV1
D gene: TRDD3
J gene: TRDJ1

CDR3 DNA: TGTGCCTTTGACACTGGGGGTCTCTACACCGATAAACTCATCTTT
CDR3 protein: CAFDTGGLYTDKLIF
CDR3 length: 15
clone size: .
V gene: TRDV2
D gene: TRDD3
J gene: TRDJ1

CDR3 DNA: TGTGCCTGTGACACTTCCTCCACCCGGTTTGTGTCCTCTTACACCGATACACTCATCTTT
CDR3 protein: CACDTSSTRFVSSYTDTLIF
CDR3 length: 20
clone size: .
V gene: TRDV2
D gene: .
J gene: TRDJ1

CDR3 DNA: TGTGCCTGTGATAAGGTTGAGGACTGGGGGATAAAAAGCTCCTGGGACACTCGACAGGTGTTTTTC
CDR3 protein: CACDKVEDWGIKSSWDTRQVFF
CDR3 length: 22
clone size: few
V gene: TRDV2
D gene: TRDD3
J gene: TRDJ3

CDR3 DNA: TGTGCTCTTGGGGAACCCAAGGGACGCTTTTCCTACGTGGGGGACACCGATAAACTCATCTTT
CDR3 protein: CALGEPKGRFSYVGDTDKLIF
CDR3 length: 21
clone size: few
V gene: TRDV1
D gene: .
J gene: TRDJ1